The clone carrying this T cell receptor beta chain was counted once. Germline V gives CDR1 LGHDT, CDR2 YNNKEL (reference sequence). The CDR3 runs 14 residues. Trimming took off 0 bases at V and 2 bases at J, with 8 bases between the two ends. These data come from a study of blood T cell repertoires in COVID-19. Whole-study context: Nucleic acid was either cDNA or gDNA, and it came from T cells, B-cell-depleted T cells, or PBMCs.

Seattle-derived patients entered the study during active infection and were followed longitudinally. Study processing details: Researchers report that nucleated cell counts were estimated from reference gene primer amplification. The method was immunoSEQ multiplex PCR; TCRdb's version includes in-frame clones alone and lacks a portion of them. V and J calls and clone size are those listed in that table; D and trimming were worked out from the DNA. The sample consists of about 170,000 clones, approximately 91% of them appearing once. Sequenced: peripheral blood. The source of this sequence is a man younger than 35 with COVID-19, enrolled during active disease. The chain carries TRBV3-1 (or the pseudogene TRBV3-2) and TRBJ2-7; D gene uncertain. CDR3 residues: CASSQDAPAYEQYF. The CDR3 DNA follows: TGTGCCAGCAGCCAAGATGCGCCCGCCTACGAGCAGTACTTC.